This T cell receptor (beta chain) originates from a study of CD8+ T cells in alopecia areata. Findings and caveats of the study: Alopecia totalis/universalis scalp especially showed more expanded CD8+ clones than normal scalp.

The V end was cut by 6 bases, the J end by 0 bases, with 13 bases between. Germline CDR1 is SGHDN and CDR2 is FVKESK. The CDR3 runs to 15 residues. Extracted RNA was reverse transcribed into cDNA, the sequencing template. Repertoires were generated with immunoSEQ multiplex PCR, while TCRdb's copy carries only in-frame clones and drops some. The sample shows 110,000 to 150,000 clones, around half of them seen only once. Stated treatment: oral pan-JAK inhibitor, 5-10 mg twice daily. About this clone: Antigen unknown.

The source was CD8+ T cells sorted from blood, collected at week 4, from a patient treated with tofacitinib. The chain is built from TRBV14 and TRBJ2-3; no definite D call. This TCR was sampled from a human donor with alopecia areata. The CDR3 region has the DNA TGTGCCAGCAGTTTTGTGGCAGCTAGCACAGATACGCAGTATTTT. This sequence encodes CASSFVAASTDTQYF.